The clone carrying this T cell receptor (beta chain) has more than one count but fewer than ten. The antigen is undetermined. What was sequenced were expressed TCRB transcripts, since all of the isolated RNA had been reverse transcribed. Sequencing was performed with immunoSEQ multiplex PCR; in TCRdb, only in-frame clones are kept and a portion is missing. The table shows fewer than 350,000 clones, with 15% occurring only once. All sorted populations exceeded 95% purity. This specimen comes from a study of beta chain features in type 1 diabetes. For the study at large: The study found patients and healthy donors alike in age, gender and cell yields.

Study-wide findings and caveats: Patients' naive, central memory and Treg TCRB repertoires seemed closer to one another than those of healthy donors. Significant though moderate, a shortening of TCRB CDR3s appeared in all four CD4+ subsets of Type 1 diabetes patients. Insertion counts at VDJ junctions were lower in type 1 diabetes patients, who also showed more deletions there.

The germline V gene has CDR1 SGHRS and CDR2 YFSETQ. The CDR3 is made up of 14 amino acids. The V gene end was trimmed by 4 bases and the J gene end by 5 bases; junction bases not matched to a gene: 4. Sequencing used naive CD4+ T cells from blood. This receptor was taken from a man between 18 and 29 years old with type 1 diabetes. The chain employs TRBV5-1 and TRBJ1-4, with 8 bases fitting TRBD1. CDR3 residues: CASSTRDRNEKLFF. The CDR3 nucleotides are TGCGCCAGCAGCACCCGGGACAGGAATGAAAAACTGTTTTTT.